This T cell receptor beta chain emerged from a study of T cell changes during pregnancy in multiple sclerosis. This clone was seen a single time. Repertoires were generated with immunoSEQ multiplex PCR, while TCRdb's copy carries only in-frame clones and drops some. The sample carries 90,000 to 120,000 clones, around nine tenths recorded once. With V trimmed by 0 bases and J by 0 bases, 7 bases remained unmatched. CDR1 and CDR2 (germline): SGHNT, YYREEE (reference sequence). The CDR3 loop spans 19 amino acids. The receptor was derived from a female donor with multiple sclerosis, enrolled in a pregnancy study. Sequencing was performed on peripheral blood, taken in the second trimester of pregnancy. V is TRBV5-4 and J is TRBJ2-1, with 12 bases lining up with TRBD2. CDR3 amino acids: CASSLGLAGAPSSYNEQFF. DNA of the CDR3: TGTGCCAGCAGCTTGGGACTAGCGGGGGCCCCGAGCTCCTACAATGAGCAGTTCTTC.